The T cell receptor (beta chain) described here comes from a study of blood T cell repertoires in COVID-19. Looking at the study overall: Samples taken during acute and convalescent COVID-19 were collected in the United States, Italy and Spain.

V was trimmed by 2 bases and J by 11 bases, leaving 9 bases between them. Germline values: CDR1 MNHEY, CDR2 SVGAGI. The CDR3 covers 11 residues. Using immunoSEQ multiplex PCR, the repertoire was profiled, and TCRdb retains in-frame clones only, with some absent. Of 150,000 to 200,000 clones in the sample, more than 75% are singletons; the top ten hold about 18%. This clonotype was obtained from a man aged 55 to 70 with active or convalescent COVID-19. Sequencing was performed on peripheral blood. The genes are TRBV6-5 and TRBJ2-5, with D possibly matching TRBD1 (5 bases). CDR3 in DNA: TGTGCCAGCAGTTACGGGGCGGCTCAGTACTTC. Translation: CASSYGAAQYF.